Below, 31 T cell receptor beta chains from the same sample are listed, as sequenced in a study of blood T cell repertoires in COVID-19. Libraries were prepared by immunoSEQ multiplex PCR; TCRdb keeps only in-frame clonotypes and omits some of them. This repertoire shows 72,000 or so clones, approximately 85% found once; its top ten account for 35% to 40%. The sequenced material came from peripheral blood. These receptors all come from a woman of 80 years or more with active or convalescent COVID-19.

The chain carries TRBV27 and TRBJ1-1; possibly TRBD1 for D (5 bases). The germline V gene has CDR1 MNHEY and CDR2 SMNVEV (reference sequence). The V end lost 3 bases, the J end lost 0 bases, and 23 bases lay between the germline ends. The CDR3 is made up of 19 amino acids. Here the CDR3 reads CASSLFSPGRGNMNTEAFF. In DNA form, the CDR3 reads TGTGCCAGCAGTTTGTTCTCCCCTGGAAGGGGCAACATGAACACTGAAGCTTTCTTT.

The chain couples TRBV18 to TRBJ1-2, with 12 nucleotides matching TRBD1. J gave up 4 bases and V 3 bases, and 6 bases lay outside the gene matches. CDR1 is KGHSH, CDR2 LQKENI, per germline. The CDR3 totals 16 residues. In DNA, the CDR3 is TGTGCCAGCTCACCGGGACAGGGGGCCTTCCCCTATGGCTACACCTTC. It yields the protein CASSPGQGAFPYGYTF.

The gene calls are TRBV29-1 and TRBJ2-7; a weak D match, TRBD1 (5 bases). Deletions cut 4 bases from V and 2 bases from J, with 9 bases between. Germline values: CDR1 SQVTM, CDR2 ANQGSEA. The CDR3 extends over 12 amino acids. CDR3 sequence (DNA): TGCAGCGTTGGGGGCGAAACCTACGAGCAGTACTTC. Encoded protein: CSVGGETYEQYF.

This clone was recorded once. V is TRBV19 and J is TRBJ1-3; the D gene is possibly TRBD1 (6 bases). CDR1 and CDR2 from the germline V gene are LNHDA and SQIVND (reference sequence). The V gene lost 9 bases and the J gene lost 3 bases, with 12 bases spanning the gap. The CDR3 runs to 13 residues. CDR3 nucleotide sequence: TGTGCCAGCACTACAGGGTTTGGAAACACCATATATTTT. It codes for CASTTGFGNTIYF.

V usage is TRBV4-1 and J usage is TRBJ2-5; tentatively, D is TRBD1 (6 bases). Germline V gives CDR1 MGHRA, CDR2 YSYEKL. The CDR3 is 15 amino acids. V was trimmed by 4 bases and J by 2 bases, leaving 14 bases between them. This chain's CDR3 is CASSPRDIKQETQYF. The CDR3 DNA reads TGCGCCAGCAGCCCTCGGGACATCAAACAAGAGACCCAGTACTTC.

The chain employs TRBV5-1 and TRBJ2-1; TRBD2 aligns across 11 bases. CDR1 is SGHRS and CDR2 is YFSETQ in the germline V gene. V lost 0 bases to trimming and J lost 7 bases; unmatched junction nucleotides: 6. The CDR3 is made up of 16 amino acids. The CDR3 loop is CASSLVLAGGGNEQFF. In DNA form, the CDR3 reads TGCGCCAGCAGCTTGGTCCTAGCGGGGGGCGGAAATGAGCAGTTCTTC. Based on the CDR3 plus reference TRBV5-1 and TRBJ2-1, the full variable domain is KAGVTQTPRYLIKTRGQQVTLSCSPISGHRSVSWYQQTPGQGLQFLFEYFSETQRNKGNFPGRFSGRQFSNSRSEMNVSTLELGDSALYLCASSLVLAGGGNEQFFGPGTRLTVL.

The gene calls are TRBV28 and TRBJ2-5; D perhaps matches TRBD1 (5 bases). Per germline, CDR1 MDHEN and CDR2 SYDVKM. The CDR3 contains 16 residues. V was cut by 5 bases and J by 4 bases, with 20 bases left in between. The chain's CDR3 is CASSPHRRSRGETQYF. In nucleotides, the CDR3 is TGTGCCAGCAGTCCACATCGGCGGTCAAGGGGAGAGACCCAGTACTTC.

This clone was found a few times. The rearrangement joins TRBV20-1 to TRBJ1-6; no clear D. V shed 3 bases and J shed 0 bases, with 12 bases lying between them. The CDR3 covers 16 residues. Germline assignment: CDR1 DFQATT and CDR2 SNEGSKA (reference sequence). The CDR3 coding sequence is TGCAGTGCTAGTGACGAGAAGAGCTCCTATAATTCACCCCTCCACTTT. Its translation is CSASDEKSSYNSPLHF.

The chain combines TRBV30 with TRBJ1-2; the D is unclear. This CDR3 contains 15 residues. CDR1 is GTSNPN, CDR2 SVGIG, per germline (reference sequence). Trimming stripped 3 bases from V and 2 bases from J, with 16 bases between. The CDR3 region has the DNA TGTGCCTGGAGGGGCAGGCGTCCCCTCAACTATGGCTACACCTTC. Its translation is CAWRGRRPLNYGYTF.

This clone was recorded only once. V gene TRBV10-3 combines with J gene TRBJ2-5; D might be TRBD1 (5 bases). CDR3 size: 14 residues. Trimming removed 2 bases from V and 7 bases from J, with 14 bases in between. CDR1 and CDR2 from the germline V gene are ENHRY and SYGVKD. The CDR3 loop is CAISEQGAVWTQYF. The CDR3 nucleotides read TGTGCCATCAGTGAGCAGGGTGCGGTTTGGACCCAGTACTTC.

J is TRBJ1-1 and V is TRBV3-1 (or the pseudogene TRBV3-2); 9 bases map to TRBD1. Germline lookup yields CDR1 LGHDT and CDR2 YNNKEL (reference sequence). CDR3 size: 14 residues. J gave up 5 bases and V 1 base, and 2 bases lay outside the gene matches. CDR3 sequence: CASSQGDRDTEAFF. In DNA form, the CDR3 reads TGTGCCAGCAGCCAAGGGGACAGGGATACTGAAGCTTTCTTT.

The gene calls are TRBV5-1 and TRBJ1-2, with D possibly being TRBD1 (6 bases). The CDR3 is made up of 21 amino acids. Trimming took 4 bases from V and 0 from J, leaving 31 bases between them. Germline V lookup: CDR1 SGHRS, CDR2 YFSETQ. The CDR3 DNA follows: TGCGCCAGCAGCGGACAGAGGTTACCCCGCGACAAGACTCCCCCTAACTATGGCTACACCTTC. It yields the protein CASSGQRLPRDKTPPNYGYTF. Looking up the rest from reference TRBV5-1 and TRBJ1-2 gives the full variable domain: KAGVTQTPRYLIKTRGQQVTLSCSPISGHRSVSWYQQTPGQGLQFLFEYFSETQRNKGNFPGRFSGRQFSNSRSEMNVSTLELGDSALYLCASSGQRLPRDKTPPNYGYTFGSGTRLTVV.

The chain uses TRBV30 and TRBJ2-5; TRBD1 agrees at 7 bases. Per germline, CDR1 GTSNPN and CDR2 SVGIG (reference sequence). The CDR3 contains 12 residues. The V and J ends lost 7 bases and 5 bases, in that order; junction bases with no gene match: 7. The CDR3 DNA is TGTGCCTTTTCCAGGGGGTGGGAGACCCAGTACTTC. It is translated as CAFSRGWETQYF.

This chain's CDR3 is CASSSVFLADRVAEAFF. CDR3 in DNA: TGTGCCAGCAGCTCTGTGTTCCTAGCCGACAGGGTGGCTGAAGCTTTCTTT. This chain connects TRBV7-9 to TRBJ1-1; 7 nucleotides align to TRBD1. After removal of 4 bases from V and 6 bases from J, the junction contained 17 bases not matched to a gene. The CDR3 is made up of 17 amino acids. Germline V gene sequence: CDR1 SEHNR, CDR2 FQNEAQ (reference sequence). Full variable domain (remainder filled in from reference TRBV7-9 and TRBJ1-1): DTGVSQNPRHKITKRGQNVTFRCDPISEHNRLYWYRQTLGQGPEFLTYFQNEAQLEKSRLLSDRFSAERPKGSFSTLEIQRTEQGDSAMYLCASSSVFLADRVAEAFFGQGTRLTVV.

The chain employs TRBV25-1 and TRBJ1-2; 8 bases fit TRBD1. CDR3 length: 17 residues. Germline loops: CDR1 MGHDK, CDR2 SYGVNS. V lost 0 bases, J lost 1 base, and 7 bases stayed unmatched. The DNA for the CDR3 is TGTGCCAGCAGTGAATATGGCAGGGGGCCAGGTAACTATGGCTACACCTTC. Its translation is CASSEYGRGPGNYGYTF.

This chain uses TRBV9 with TRBJ1-6; 9 nucleotides line up with TRBD1. Germline V gives CDR1 SGDLS, CDR2 YYNGEE. This CDR3 has 15 residues. Germline trimming cut 0 bases from V and 6 bases from J; bases unmatched to any gene: 1. CDR3 protein: CASSVEGQGNSPLHF. Here the CDR3 DNA reads TGTGCCAGCAGCGTAGAGGGACAGGGTAATTCACCCCTCCACTTT.

The count of this clone is one. The chain recombines TRBV5-1 with TRBJ1-2; 7 bases match TRBD1. This CDR3 has 13 residues. The junction had 4 bases not matched to a gene; V was cut back by 0 bases and J by 8 bases. CDR1 and CDR2 (germline): SGHRS, YFSETQ. The CDR3 coding sequence is TGCGCCAGCAGCTTGGTGCAGGGGGTGGGCTACACCTTC. This sequence encodes CASSLVQGVGYTF.

V gene TRBV5-4 combines with J gene TRBJ2-1; 12 bases are a match to TRBD2. Germline V gene data show CDR1 as SGHNT and CDR2 as YYREEE (reference sequence). The CDR3 totals 16 residues. V gave up 4 bases and J gave up 6 bases; unmatched junction bases: 8. CDR3 region: CASSPLTSGGPNEQFF. The CDR3 DNA follows: TGTGCCAGCAGCCCATTGACTAGCGGGGGCCCCAATGAGCAGTTCTTC.

This chain links TRBV6-5 with TRBJ1-2, with TRBD1 identical over 8 bases. The CDR3 consists of 13 residues. J was trimmed by 4 bases and V by 2 bases; bases with no gene match: 0. Germline CDR1 is MNHEY and CDR2 is SVGAGI. CDR3 DNA: TGTGCCAGCAGTTACGACAGGGGCTATGGCTACACCTTC. This gives the protein CASSYDRGYGYTF.

In DNA form, the CDR3 reads TGTGCCAGCAGTTACACCGGGACTGGGGATCAGCCCCAGCATTTT. Encoded protein: CASSYTGTGDQPQHF. The V gene is TRBV6-5, the J gene TRBJ1-5, with D perhaps TRBD1 (5 bases). CDR1 MNHEY and CDR2 SVGAGI come from the germline V gene. This CDR3 is built from 15 residues. V was shortened by 2 bases and J by 5 bases, with 13 bases between the two germline ends.

The V gene is TRBV6-2 or TRBV6-3, the J gene TRBJ2-2; no definite D call. Trimming shortened V by 4 bases and J by 7 bases, and 7 bases separated the two germline ends. Germline V CDR1 and CDR2: MNHEY, SVGEGT. The CDR3 is 12 residues long. The CDR3 region is CASSLLFGELFF. For the CDR3, the DNA is TGTGCCAGCAGTTTACTCTTCGGGGAGCTGTTTTTT.

V is TRBV19 and J is TRBJ2-1, with D unresolved. The germline gives CDR1 LNHDA, CDR2 SQIVND (reference sequence). There are 12 residues in the CDR3. V shed 4 bases and J shed 10 bases, with 11 bases lying between them. DNA for the CDR3: TGTGCCAGTAGTACCCCCAGGTCGGAGCAGTTCTTC. Translating it yields CASSTPRSEQFF.

The gene calls are TRBV9 and TRBJ2-3; tentatively, D is TRBD1 (6 bases). This CDR3 comprises 16 residues. The germline V and J ends were trimmed by 0 bases and 3 bases, with 14 bases remaining between them. CDR1 is SGDLS and CDR2 is YYNGEE in the germline V gene. In nucleotides, the CDR3 is TGTGCCAGCAGCGTAGTGGTGGGGGCCATGACAGATACGCAGTATTTT. Translating gives CASSVVVGAMTDTQYF.

This clone was counted once. The chain carries TRBV7-8 and TRBJ1-6, with TRBD1 as a possible D gene (6 bases). Trimming took off 6 bases at V and 7 bases at J, with 13 bases between the two ends. This CDR3 spans 14 amino acids. Germline assignment: CDR1 SGHVS and CDR2 FQNEAQ. CDR3 nucleotide sequence: TGTGCCAGCAGACCAGGGGTCGAAAATTCACCCCTCCACTTT. It specifies CASRPGVENSPLHF.

This rearrangement joins TRBV5-8 to TRBJ1-3; D uncertain. V dropped 2 bases and J dropped 0 bases, with 6 bases sitting between them. Germline lookup yields CDR1 SGHTS and CDR2 YDEGEE. This CDR3 has 14 residues. The CDR3 DNA reads TGTGCCAGCAGCTTCCAGTCCTCTGGAAACACCATATATTTT. Residues: CASSFQSSGNTIYF.

The rearrangement links TRBV18 to TRBJ2-5; 7 bases fit TRBD1. V lost 2 bases and J lost 4; bases outside the gene matches: 4. Germline lookup yields CDR1 KGHSH and CDR2 LQKENI. This CDR3 contains 14 residues. The CDR3 loop is CASSPEGAGETQYF. In DNA form, the CDR3 reads TGTGCCAGCTCACCAGAGGGGGCTGGAGAGACCCAGTACTTC.

CDR3: CSVAWTTYNEQFF. The CDR3 DNA reads TGCAGCGTTGCTTGGACTACTTACAATGAGCAGTTCTTC. The chain couples TRBV29-1 to TRBJ2-1; D may be TRBD2 (6 bases). This CDR3 is 13 amino acids long. V lost 4 bases to trimming and J lost 4 bases, with 11 bases between them. The germline V gene encodes CDR1 SQVTM and CDR2 ANQGSEA.

V gene TRBV4-2 combines with J gene TRBJ2-3; 8 bases match TRBD2. The CDR3 extends over 15 amino acids. Germline V lookup: CDR1 LGHNA, CDR2 YNFKEQ. After removal of 1 base from V and 6 bases from J, the junction contained 6 bases not matched to a gene. CDR3 bases: TGTGCCAGCAGCCAAGGAGTCGGGGGGGCCGATACGCAGTATTTT. It encodes CASSQGVGGADTQYF.

This clone was seen at least ten times. The chain joins TRBV4-2 to TRBJ2-3; 12 bases are a match to TRBD2. There are 19 residues in the CDR3. Per germline, CDR1 LGHNA and CDR2 YNFKEQ. After removal of 3 bases from V and 0 bases from J, the junction contained 10 bases not matched to a gene. The CDR3, as DNA: TGTGCCAGCAGCCACCTACTAGCGGGGGGCGCCCCAAGCACAGATACGCAGTATTTT. Its translation is CASSHLLAGGAPSTDTQYF.

The chain links TRBV15 to TRBJ2-1; TRBD1 matches at 7 bases. The V segment lost 4 bases and the J segment 1 base; nucleotides outside the gene matches: 4. Germline CDR1 LNHNV, CDR2 YYDKDF (reference sequence). The CDR3 is made up of 15 amino acids. In nucleotides, the CDR3 is TGTGCCACCAGCATCCCGACAGGGTCCTACAATGAGCAGTTCTTC. It specifies CATSIPTGSYNEQFF.

V usage is TRBV2 and J usage is TRBJ1-5, with 9 bases identical to TRBD1. Germline V gene lookup returns CDR1 SNHLY and CDR2 FYNNEI. The CDR3 is 15 residues long. J gave up 7 bases and V 2 bases, and 6 bases lay outside the gene matches. The CDR3 reads CASSEQTGGRQPQHF. As DNA, the CDR3 is TGTGCCAGCAGTGAACAAACAGGGGGCAGGCAGCCCCAGCATTTT.